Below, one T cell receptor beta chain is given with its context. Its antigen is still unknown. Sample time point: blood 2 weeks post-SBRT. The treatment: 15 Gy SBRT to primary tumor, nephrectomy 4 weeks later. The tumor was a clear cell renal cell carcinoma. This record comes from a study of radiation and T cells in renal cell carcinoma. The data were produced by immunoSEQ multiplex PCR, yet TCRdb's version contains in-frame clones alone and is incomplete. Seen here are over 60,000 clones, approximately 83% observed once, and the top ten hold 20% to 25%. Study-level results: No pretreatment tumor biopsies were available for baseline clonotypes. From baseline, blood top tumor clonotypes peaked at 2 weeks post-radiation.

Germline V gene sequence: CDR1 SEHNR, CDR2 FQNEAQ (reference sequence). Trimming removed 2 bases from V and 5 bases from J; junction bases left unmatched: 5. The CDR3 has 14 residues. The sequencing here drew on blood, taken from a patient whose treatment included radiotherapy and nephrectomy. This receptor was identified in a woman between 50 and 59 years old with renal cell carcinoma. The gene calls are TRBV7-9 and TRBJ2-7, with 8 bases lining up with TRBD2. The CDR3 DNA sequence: TGTGCCAGCAGCTTAACGGGAGGGCACGACGAGCAGTACTTC. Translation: CASSLTGGHDEQYF.